This T cell receptor (beta chain) stems from a study of T cell changes during pregnancy in multiple sclerosis. Remarks on this clone: At one of its ends the junction is not consistent with the germline gene, which may arise from a read error.

The CDR3 runs to 15 residues. The germline V gene encodes CDR1 MDHEN and CDR2 SYDVKM. Data came from immunoSEQ multiplex PCR; TCRdb stores just in-frame clones and leaves some out. This table has fewer than 85,000 clones, about 90% appearing once. Here the sequenced sample was peripheral blood, taken in the first trimester of pregnancy. The TCR was taken from a female donor in good health, enrolled as a control in a pregnancy study. The gene calls are TRBV28 and TRBJ2-1, with TRBD2 matching over 8 bases. The CDR3: CASSPGGAINNKQFF. In DNA, the CDR3 is TGTGCCAGCAGCCCCGGGGGGGCCATAAACAATAAGCAGTTCTTC.